A selection of T cell receptor beta chains follows, all from one sample in a study of cytomegalovirus exposure and HLA in healthy donors. TCRdb's copy holds only in-frame clones and misses some; the assay was immunoSEQ multiplex PCR. This sample has fewer than 90,000 clones, with 94% found just once. Sequenced input: PBMCs. All receptors derive from a woman between 18 and 29 years old in good health and CMV-seropositive. The conserved cysteine and the conserved F or W are not part of the CDR3 here.

CDR3: ASRRGGEDQPQH
V: TRBV6-5
J: TRBJ1-5

CDR3: ASNRQTTNYGYT
V: TRBV19
J: TRBJ1-2

CDR3: ASSLSHESTDTQY
V: TRBV28
J: TRBJ2-3

CDR3: ASSPGDTSNEKLF
V: TRBV18
J: TRBJ1-4

CDR3: ASSEMRGVSNYGYT
V: TRBV2
J: TRBJ1-2

CDR3: ASRQGLAGEQY
V: TRBV5-4
J: TRBJ2-7

CDR3: ASSQELARGSEQY
V: TRBV4-3
J: TRBJ2-7

CDR3: ASRGYDSSNQPQH
V: TRBV2
J: TRBJ1-5

CDR3: ASARTPEYYGYT
V: TRBV12-5
J: TRBJ1-2

CDR3: ASRVGVNTGELF
V: TRBV6-6
J: TRBJ2-2

CDR3: ASSAGEAYEQY
V: TRBV18
J: TRBJ2-7

CDR3: ASSTLSGSGNTIY
V: TRBV7-9
J: TRBJ1-3

CDR3: ASSLVTRFRDTQY
V: TRBV5-1
J: TRBJ2-3

CDR3: AWSFNYEETQY
V: TRBV30
J: TRBJ2-5

CDR3: ASGQGMGYEQY
V: TRBV11-3
J: TRBJ2-7

CDR3: ASSLSRLRQSTDTQY
V: TRBV7-2
J: TRBJ2-3

CDR3: ASSLTGAKETQY
V: TRBV5-6
J: TRBJ2-5

CDR3: ATSRGTGGYNEQF
V: TRBV15
J: TRBJ2-1

CDR3: ASNIGGGPYNEQF
V: TRBV2
J: TRBJ2-1

CDR3: ASSHRQGLTDTQY
V: TRBV27
J: TRBJ2-3

CDR3: ASSDSGLLTDTQY
V: TRBV6-4
J: TRBJ2-3

CDR3: ASSSRTGLEKLF
V: TRBV11-2
J: TRBJ1-4

CDR3: ASSLVGGPNQPQH
V: TRBV28
J: TRBJ1-5

CDR3: ASSASTAGAADTQY
V: TRBV11-3
J: TRBJ2-3

CDR3: ASSYLDRGGITEAF
V: TRBV6-5
J: TRBJ1-1

CDR3: ASSDRFSYGYT
V: TRBV2
J: TRBJ1-2

CDR3: ASSRSGRGTEAF
V: TRBV6-6
J: TRBJ1-1

CDR3: ASITGGAREQY
V: TRBV2
J: TRBJ2-7

CDR3: ASSMMGASYEQY
V: TRBV19
J: TRBJ2-7

CDR3: ASSPLVAGRHGSGQDTQY
V: TRBV14
J: TRBJ2-3

CDR3: ASSITGGGISYEQY
V: TRBV28
J: TRBJ2-7

CDR3: ASSLVQGLDNQPQH
V: TRBV28
J: TRBJ1-5

CDR3: ASSPGQILYYGYT
V: TRBV13
J: TRBJ1-2

CDR3: ASSVSGGASYNEQF
V: TRBV2
J: TRBJ2-1

CDR3: ASSLDMTGGGYT
V: TRBV5-1
J: TRBJ1-2

CDR3: ASSSNSGGTGEQY
V: TRBV7-8
J: TRBJ2-7

CDR3: ASSGRPGQLGRFSGNTIY
V: TRBV9
J: TRBJ1-3